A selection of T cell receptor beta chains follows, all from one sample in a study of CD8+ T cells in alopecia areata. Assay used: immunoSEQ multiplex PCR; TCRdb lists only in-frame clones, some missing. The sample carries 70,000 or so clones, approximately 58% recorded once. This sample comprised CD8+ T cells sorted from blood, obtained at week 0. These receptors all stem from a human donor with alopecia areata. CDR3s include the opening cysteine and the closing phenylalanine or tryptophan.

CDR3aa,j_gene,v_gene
CASSFSYEQYF,TRBJ2-7,TRBV6-5
CASSPRLTGGSYEQYF,TRBJ2-7,TRBV28
CASSLGEGWQPQHF,TRBJ1-5,TRBV7-8
CASSLDRGQNEQFF,TRBJ2-1,TRBV27
CASSLSPPGANVLTF,TRBJ2-6,TRBV7-9
CSADNYGYTF,TRBJ1-2,TRBV29-1
CASRSTGTGTDTGELFF,TRBJ2-2,TRBV7-9
CASSQDRTSGYNEQFF,TRBJ2-1,TRBV4-2
CASSFLLAVNTGELFF,TRBJ2-2,TRBV27
CASSPGTGDGYTF,TRBJ1-2,TRBV19
CASSYSVSPPYEQYF,TRBJ2-7,TRBV6-5